This T cell receptor beta chain was identified during a study of CD8 T cells in ankylosing spondylitis. Study-level results: CD8+ by phenotype, disease-linked clones were relatively rare in peripheral blood.

This clonotype was detected a few times. Its antigen is unidentified. MiXCR, applied by TCRdb to the 5' RACE reads, yields one record per CDR3 protein. The sample contains under 200,000 distinct CDR3 sequences, 13% of which appear only once. This TCR was sampled from a female donor with ankylosing spondylitis or in good health (not recorded which). Specimen: blood, either unsorted or a sorted T cell fraction (not recorded which).

The CDR3 is CASSPIAGVGTDTQYF. The CDR3 bases are TGTGCCAGCAGCCCGATAGCGGGAGTGGGCACAGATACGCAGTATTTT. The V call is TRBV7-8, the J call TRBJ2-3; the match to TRBD2 covers 9 bases. V was pared by 5 bases and J by 1 base, with 7 bases of the junction left unmatched. The germline gives CDR1 SGHVS, CDR2 FQNEAQ. The CDR3 is 16 amino acids.